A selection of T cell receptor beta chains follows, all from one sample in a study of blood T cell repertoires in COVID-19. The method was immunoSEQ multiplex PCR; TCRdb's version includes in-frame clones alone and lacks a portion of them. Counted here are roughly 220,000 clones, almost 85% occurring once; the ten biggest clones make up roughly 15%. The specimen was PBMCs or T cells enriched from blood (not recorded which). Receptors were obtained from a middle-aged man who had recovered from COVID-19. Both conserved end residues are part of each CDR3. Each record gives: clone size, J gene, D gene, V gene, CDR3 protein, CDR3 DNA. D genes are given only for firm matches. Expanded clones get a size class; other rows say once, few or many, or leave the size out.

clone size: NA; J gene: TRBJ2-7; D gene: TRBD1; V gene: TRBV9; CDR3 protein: CASSLSGTGDEQYF; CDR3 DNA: TGTGCCAGCAGCTTATCCGGGACAGGTGACGAGCAGTACTTC
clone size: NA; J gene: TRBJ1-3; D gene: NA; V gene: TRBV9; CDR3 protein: CASSLGEYSGNTIYF; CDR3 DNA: TGTGCCAGCAGCTTGGGAGAGTACTCTGGAAACACCATATATTTT
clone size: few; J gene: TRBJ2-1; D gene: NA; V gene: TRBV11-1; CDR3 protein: CASSLAAANNEQFF; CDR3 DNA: TGTGCCAGCAGCTTAGCTGCGGCAAACAATGAGCAGTTCTTC
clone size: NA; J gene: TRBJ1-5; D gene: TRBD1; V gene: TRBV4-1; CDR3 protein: CASSHSAIQGDSNQPQHF; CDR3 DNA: TGCGCCAGCAGCCATAGCGCAATTCAGGGGGATAGCAATCAGCCCCAGCATTTT
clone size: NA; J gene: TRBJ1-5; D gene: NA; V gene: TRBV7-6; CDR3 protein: CASSLGGRRSNQPQHF; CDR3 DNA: TGTGCCAGCAGCTTAGGTGGACGGAGGAGCAATCAGCCCCAGCATTTT
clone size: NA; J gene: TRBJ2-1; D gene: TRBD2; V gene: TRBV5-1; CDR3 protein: CASSLATSGRSYNEQFF; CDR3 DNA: TGCGCCAGCAGCTTGGCGACTAGCGGACGATCCTACAATGAGCAGTTCTTC
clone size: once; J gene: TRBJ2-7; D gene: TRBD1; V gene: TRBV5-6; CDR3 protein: CASSTGVDEQYF; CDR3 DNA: TGTGCCAGCAGTACAGGGGTGGACGAGCAGTACTTC
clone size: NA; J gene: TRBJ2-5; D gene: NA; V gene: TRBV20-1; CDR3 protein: CSASQETQYF; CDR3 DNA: TGCAGTGCATCGCAAGAGACCCAGTACTTC
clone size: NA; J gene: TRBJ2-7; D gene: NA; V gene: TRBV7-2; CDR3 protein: CASSSADSGNSYEQYF; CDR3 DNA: TGTGCCAGCAGCTCAGCAGACAGTGGAAACTCCTACGAGCAGTACTTC
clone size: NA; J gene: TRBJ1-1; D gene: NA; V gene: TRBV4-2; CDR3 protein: CASSRVGAKTEAFF; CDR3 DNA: TGTGCCAGCAGCCGGGTAGGGGCGAAGACTGAAGCTTTCTTT
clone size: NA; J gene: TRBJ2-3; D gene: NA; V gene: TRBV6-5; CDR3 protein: CASTRGAADLYF; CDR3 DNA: TGTGCCAGCACCAGAGGAGCGGCAGATTTGTATTTT
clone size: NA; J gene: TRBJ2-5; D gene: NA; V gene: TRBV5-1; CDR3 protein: CARGRGGETQYF; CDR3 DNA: TGCGCCCGCGGCCGTGGGGGGGAGACCCAGTACTTC
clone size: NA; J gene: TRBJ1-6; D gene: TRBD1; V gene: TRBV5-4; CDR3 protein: CASSFGQGGSPLHF; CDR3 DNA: TGTGCCAGCAGCTTCGGACAGGGGGGTTCACCCCTCCACTTT
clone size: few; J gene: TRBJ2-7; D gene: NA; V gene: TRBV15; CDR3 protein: CATSRDYVSYEQYF; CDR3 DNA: TGTGCCACCAGCAGAGACTATGTCTCCTACGAGCAGTACTTC
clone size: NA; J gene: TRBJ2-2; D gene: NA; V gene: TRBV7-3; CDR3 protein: CASSSVPPGQNTGELFF; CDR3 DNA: TGTGCCAGCAGCTCGGTCCCTCCGGGACAAAACACCGGGGAGCTGTTTTTT
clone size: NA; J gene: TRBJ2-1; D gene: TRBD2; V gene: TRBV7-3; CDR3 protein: CASSLEGGSIPGEQFF; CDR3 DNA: TGTGCCAGCAGCTTGGAGGGCGGGAGTATTCCGGGTGAGCAGTTCTTC
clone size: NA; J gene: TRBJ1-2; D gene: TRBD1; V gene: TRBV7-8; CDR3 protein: CASSHPGQGGGYTF; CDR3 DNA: TGTGCCAGCAGCCACCCGGGACAGGGAGGTGGCTACACCTTC
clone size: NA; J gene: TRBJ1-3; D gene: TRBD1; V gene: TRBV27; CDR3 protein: CASSFTGAGNTIYF; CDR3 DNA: TGTGCCAGCAGTTTCACAGGGGCTGGAAACACCATATATTTT
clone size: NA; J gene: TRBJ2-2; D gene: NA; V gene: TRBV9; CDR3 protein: CASSASGTRNTGELFF; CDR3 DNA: TGTGCCAGCAGCGCCTCCGGGACAAGGAACACCGGGGAGCTGTTTTTT
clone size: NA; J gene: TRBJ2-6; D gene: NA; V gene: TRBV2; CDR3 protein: CASTASSGANVLTF; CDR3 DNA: TGTGCCAGCACCGCTAGCTCTGGGGCCAACGTCCTGACTTTC
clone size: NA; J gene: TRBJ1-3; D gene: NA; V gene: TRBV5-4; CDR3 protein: CASSLSGPSGNTIYF; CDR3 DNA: TGTGCCAGCAGCTTGAGCGGTCCCTCTGGAAACACCATATATTTT
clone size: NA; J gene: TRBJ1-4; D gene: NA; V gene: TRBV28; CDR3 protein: CASSLMEQGVFF; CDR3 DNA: TGTGCCAGCAGTTTGATGGAACAGGGCGTGTTTTTT
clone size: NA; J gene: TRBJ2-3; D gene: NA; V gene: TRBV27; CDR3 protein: CASSLRDTQYF; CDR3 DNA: TGTGCCAGCAGTTTGAGAGATACGCAGTATTTT
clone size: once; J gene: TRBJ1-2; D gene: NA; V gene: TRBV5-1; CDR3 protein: CASGDSLYGYTF; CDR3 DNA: TGCGCCAGCGGTGACAGCCTCTATGGCTACACCTTC
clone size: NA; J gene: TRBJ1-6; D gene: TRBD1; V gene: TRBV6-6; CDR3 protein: CASSPERQGAIVSPLHF; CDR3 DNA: TGTGCCAGCAGTCCCGAACGACAGGGGGCGATTGTGTCACCCCTCCACTTT
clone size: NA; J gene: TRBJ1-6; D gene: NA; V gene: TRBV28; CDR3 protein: CASKNRGRNNSPLHF; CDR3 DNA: TGTGCCAGCAAAAATAGGGGCCGGAATAATTCACCCCTCCACTTT